This T cell receptor beta chain came from a study of CD8+CD57+ T cells in acquired aplastic anemia. The overall study: Sorted CD4+ and CD8+ cells gave an average of approximately 3.1 ug of DNA. Average CD4+ read depth in healthy donors was approximately 11 million reads. Whole-study results and caveats: Patients and healthy controls showed no significant CD8+ Simpson's diversity difference. Common to patients and controls were twenty-nine CD8+ CDR3 sequences.

As for this clonotype: Antigen: not known. A much more abundant neighbour one base away suggests this may be a read error. The CDR3 does not end in the conserved phenylalanine or tryptophan, so this is likely a read error.

Genomic DNA constituted the template upon which TCR beta VDJ and CDR3 profiling was performed. Each CDR3 protein is one row after TCRdb ran MiXCR on the reads. Here the sample spans about 400,000 distinct CDR3 sequences, 55% to 70% being singletons. The CDR3 is 13 amino acids. Germline-derived CDR1 and CDR2 are SGHRS and YFSETQ. Trimming took off 1 base at V and 3 bases at J, with 7 bases between the two ends. J is TRBJ1-1 and V is TRBV5-1; no firm D call. The clonotype originates from a human donor in good health, serving as a control. The source material was sorted CD4+, CD8+, or CD8+CD57+ T cells (not recorded which) from PBMCs. The CDR3 bases are TGCGCCAGCAGCTTGACCCAGGACACTGAAGCTTTCTCT. This translates into CASSLTQDTEAFS.